The 27 T cell receptor beta chains below come from one sample, sequenced in a study of naive and memory T cell subsets. General study findings and limits: Especially in CD8 cells, naive repertoires contained a few larger clonotypes, possibly CD45RA-re-expressing memory cells.

The beta constant-region primer was an equimolar mix of two oligonucleotides covering TRBC1 and TRBC2. Four rounds of PCR amplified the ligated cDNA using nested alpha and beta constant-region primers plus SP2. TCRdb re-called the UMI-ligation and nested PCR reads with MiXCR, one entry per CDR3 protein. This sample yields roughly 100,000 distinct CDR3 sequences, of which roughly 14% are seen a single time; 2.5% to 3% belongs to the top ten. These receptors have no identified antigens. Sample: naive CD8+ T cells from blood. All receptors derive from a human donor in good health.

This clonotype was found a few times. The chain joins TRBV11-3 to TRBJ2-3, with a possible D match to TRBD1 (6 bases). The germline V gene encodes CDR1 SGHNT and CDR2 YENEEA. The CDR3 contains 12 residues. The V end was cut by 4 bases, the J end by 6 bases, with 8 bases between. The CDR3 region has the DNA TGTGCCAGCAGCTACAGGGACGATACGCAGTATTTT. Its translation is CASSYRDDTQYF.

There are a few counts of this clonotype. The chain has TRBV6-2 or TRBV6-3 and TRBJ2-7; D not resolved. Germline lookup yields CDR1 MNHEY and CDR2 SVGEGT. The ends were cut back, 6 bases at V and 1 base at J, with 13 bases in the middle. This CDR3 contains 14 residues. The CDR3 sequence is CASSTGLRSYEQYF. In DNA, the CDR3 is TGTGCCAGCAGCACCGGGCTGCGTTCCTACGAGCAGTACTTC.

This rearrangement joins TRBV20-1 to TRBJ2-7, with 8 bases fitting TRBD2. In germline, CDR1 is DFQATT, CDR2 SNEGSKA (reference sequence). V dropped 4 bases and J dropped 4; count of bases not matched to a gene: 6. CDR3 length: 13 amino acids. The CDR3 region is CSANTEREYEQYF. Here the CDR3 DNA reads TGCAGTGCTAATACGGAGCGGGAGTACGAGCAGTACTTC.

This chain connects TRBV9 to TRBJ2-1, with no clear D. The CDR3 runs 15 residues. Germline loops: CDR1 SGDLS, CDR2 YYNGEE. Trimming took off 4 bases at V and 1 base at J, with 12 bases between the two ends. CDR3 amino acids: CASSPYSASYNEQFF. The DNA of the CDR3 is TGTGCCAGCAGCCCATACTCGGCTTCCTACAATGAGCAGTTCTTC.

This clonotype occurred a few times. This chain links TRBV14 with TRBJ2-7, with D possibly being TRBD2 (6 bases). CDR1 is SGHDN, CDR2 FVKESK, per germline. V was shortened by 4 bases and J by 3 bases, with 13 bases between the two germline ends. The CDR3 has 14 residues. In nucleotides, the CDR3 is TGTGCCAGCAGCCCTCTGGGGGGATACTACGAGCAGTACTTC. It yields the protein CASSPLGGYYEQYF. Variable domain in full (rest from reference TRBV14 and TRBJ2-7): EAGVTQFPSHSVIEKGQTVTLRCDPISGHDNLYWYRRVMGKEIKFLLHFVKESKQDESGMPNNRFLAERTGGTYSTLKVQPAELEDSGVYFCASSPLGGYYEQYFGPGTRLTVT.

This chain links TRBV19 with TRBJ1-2; D not resolved. Germline V gene data show CDR1 as LNHDA and CDR2 as SQIVND (reference sequence). This CDR3 comprises 14 residues. Trimming pared 1 base from V and 4 bases from J, leaving 10 bases between. The CDR3 DNA sequence: TGTGCCAGTAGTATAGGGGGAGCGGCCTATGGCTACACCTTC. The encoded protein is CASSIGGAAYGYTF.

This clonotype was counted ten times or more. The V and J genes are TRBV7-9 and TRBJ2-3, with 9 positions matching TRBD1. This CDR3 region has 16 residues. Germline V CDR1 and CDR2: SEHNR, FQNEAQ (reference sequence). V trimming: 4 bases; J trimming: 3 bases; junction bases outside the gene matches: 8. The CDR3: CASSSVPGQGTDTQYF. CDR3 sequence (DNA): TGTGCCAGCAGCTCAGTCCCGGGACAGGGAACAGATACGCAGTATTTT.

This clonotype was counted only a few times. The rearrangement uses TRBV9 and TRBJ1-1; D unresolved. Trimming stripped 4 bases from V and 1 base from J, with 14 bases between. The germline V gene encodes CDR1 SGDLS and CDR2 YYNGEE. This CDR3 spans 15 amino acids. In DNA form, the CDR3 reads TGTGCCAGCAGCCCCCCGGTGGGTGAGAACACTGAAGCTTTCTTT. Its protein is CASSPPVGENTEAFF.

The chain joins TRBV12-3 or TRBV12-4 to TRBJ2-7; D call uncertain. The CDR3 loop spans 14 amino acids. The V gene lost 6 bases and the J gene lost 2 bases, with 14 bases spanning the gap. CDR3 residues: CASSSPYTTYEQYF. The DNA of the CDR3 is TGTGCCAGCAGCTCCCCATATACGACCTACGAGCAGTACTTC.

This clonotype has just a few counts. The gene calls are TRBV25-1 and TRBJ2-5; 8 bases align to TRBD2. The CDR3 is 15 residues long. V dropped 8 bases and J dropped 5; count of bases not matched to a gene: 13. Germline V lookup: CDR1 MGHDK, CDR2 SYGVNS. For the CDR3, the DNA is TGTGCCAGCTCGAAGCGTAGCGGGGTTTGGGAGACCCAGTACTTC. It translates to CASSKRSGVWETQYF.

This chain links TRBV5-6 with TRBJ1-5; D ambiguous. Germline CDR1 reads SGHDT; CDR2 reads YYEEEE. The CDR3 sequence is 13 residues long. V was cut by 1 base and J by 8 bases, with 10 bases left in between. The CDR3: CASSLWQVEPQHF. The CDR3 DNA reads as TGTGCCAGCAGCTTGTGGCAGGTGGAGCCCCAGCATTTT.

This clonotype has ten or more counts. The CDR3 nucleotides are TGCAGCGGCAACAGGGGACACGAGCAGTACTTC. This encodes CSGNRGHEQYF. The chain links TRBV29-1 to TRBJ2-7, with 7 bases lining up with TRBD1. With V trimmed by 7 bases and J by 5 bases, 5 bases remained unmatched. The germline CDR1 and CDR2 sequences are SQVTM and ANQGSEA. The CDR3 runs to 11 residues.

This clonotype was seen ten or more times. The chain combines TRBV27 with TRBJ1-1; TRBD1 matches at 7 bases. The CDR3 is made up of 15 amino acids. Germline CDR1 is MNHEY and CDR2 is SMNVEV (reference sequence). V was pared by 6 bases and J by 0 bases, with 7 bases of the junction left unmatched. The CDR3 is CASRVAGGMNTEAFF. In DNA form, the CDR3 reads TGTGCCAGCAGGGTGGCAGGGGGTATGAACACTGAAGCTTTCTTT.

The chain has TRBV2 and TRBJ1-3; D is unresolved. Germline V CDR1 and CDR2: SNHLY, FYNNEI. The CDR3 sequence is 14 residues long. Trimming removed 5 bases at V and 4 bases at J, with 12 bases between. CDR3 loop: CASSSGPEGNTIYF. CDR3 nucleotide sequence: TGTGCCAGCAGTTCTGGCCCGGAAGGAAACACCATATATTTT.

This chain joins TRBV27 and TRBJ1-5; D possibly corresponds to TRBD1 (5 bases). The germline CDR1 and CDR2 sequences are MNHEY and SMNVEV (reference sequence). CDR3 length: 14 residues. V was shortened by 5 bases and J by 4 bases, with 12 bases between the two germline ends. CDR3 DNA sequence: TGTGCCAGCAGTCCTTCAGGGATGAATCAGCCCCAGCATTTT. It specifies CASSPSGMNQPQHF.

This rearrangement joins TRBV11-2 to TRBJ2-2; D might be TRBD2 (5 bases). V lost 3 bases and J 5 bases, leaving 10 bases between the germline ends. CDR3 length equals 14 residues. Germline-derived CDR1 and CDR2 are SGHAT and FQNNGV. The CDR3 DNA is TGTGCCAGCAGCTTCGGGATAAATACCGGGGAGCTGTTTTTT. It codes for CASSFGINTGELFF.

As DNA, the CDR3 is TGTGCCAGCAGCCTACGGGGAACGGGCACAGATACGCAGTATTTT. Encoded protein: CASSLRGTGTDTQYF. V usage is TRBV11-2 and J usage is TRBJ2-3; the D gene is possibly TRBD2 (5 bases). Deletions cut 5 bases from V and 1 base from J, with 13 bases between. Germline lookup yields CDR1 SGHAT and CDR2 FQNNGV. The CDR3 has 15 amino acids.

V gene TRBV2 combines with J gene TRBJ2-5, with D hard to call. The CDR3 is made up of 13 amino acids. Trimming shortened V by 3 bases and J by 5 bases, and 10 bases separated the two germline ends. Germline V gene sequence: CDR1 SNHLY, CDR2 FYNNEI. The CDR3 here is CASSEPVSETQYF. CDR3 sequence (DNA): TGTGCCAGCAGTGAGCCTGTCTCCGAGACCCAGTACTTC.

This clonotype has more than one count but fewer than ten. The V gene is TRBV4-3, the J gene TRBJ1-2, with D uncertain. Trimming shortened V by 0 bases and J by 5 bases, and 13 bases separated the two germline ends. Germline CDR1 and CDR2: LGHNA and YSLEER. The CDR3 runs 15 residues. CDR3 protein: CASSQEIQSAYGYTF. In DNA, the CDR3 is TGCGCCAGCAGCCAAGAGATACAGTCGGCATATGGCTACACCTTC.

This chain uses TRBV14 with TRBJ2-7; D may be TRBD1 or TRBD2 (5 bases each). V shed 0 bases and J shed 2 bases, with 14 bases lying between them. The CDR3 consists of 16 residues. Germline values: CDR1 SGHDN, CDR2 FVKESK. CDR3 in amino acids: CASSQDPGPPTYEQYF. CDR3 sequence (DNA): TGTGCCAGCAGCCAAGATCCGGGACCACCTACCTACGAGCAGTACTTC.

The chain is built from TRBV27 and TRBJ2-7, with 8 bases matching TRBD2. The CDR3 runs 14 residues. V shed 5 bases, J shed 3 bases, and the junction held 6 bases outside the gene matches. Per germline, CDR1 MNHEY and CDR2 SMNVEV (reference sequence). Here the CDR3 DNA reads TGTGCCAGCAGTACTATAGCGGGGTACTACGAGCAGTACTTC. It translates to CASSTIAGYYEQYF.

In DNA form, the CDR3 reads TGTGCCAGCAGCACGGTAACAGATCCCTACGAGCAGTACTTC. This encodes CASSTVTDPYEQYF. The rearrangement links TRBV7-9 to TRBJ2-7; no clear D gene. This CDR3 spans 14 amino acids. Per the germline V gene, CDR1 is SEHNR and CDR2 is FQNEAQ (reference sequence). Trimming left V 5 bases short and J 2 bases short, with 13 bases between.

This chain links TRBV21-1 with TRBJ1-4. TRBV21-1 is labeled a pseudogene. The CDR3 extends over 14 amino acids. The CDR3 coding sequence is TGTGCCAGCAGCAATAGGCAGCTTAATGAAAAACTGTTTTTT. Amino acid sequence: CASSNRQLNEKLFF.

This clonotype was seen only a few times. The V call is TRBV6-2 or TRBV6-3, the J call TRBJ2-2, with 8 bases matching TRBD2. Per germline, CDR1 MNHEY and CDR2 SVGEGT. This CDR3 spans 15 amino acids. Trimming took 10 bases from V and 5 from J; bases not matched to a gene: 12. Here the CDR3 DNA reads TGTGCCACCCGTAGGGTAGCGGGATCGACCGGGGAGCTGTTTTTT. This sequence encodes CATRRVAGSTGELFF.

There are a few counts of this clonotype. V usage is TRBV27 and J usage is TRBJ2-5, with D possibly matching TRBD2 (5 bases). The CDR3 runs 12 residues. Trimming cost V 7 bases and J 5 bases, with 11 bases left between them. The germline V gene encodes CDR1 MNHEY and CDR2 SMNVEV (reference sequence). The CDR3 is CASMDWAETQYF. CDR3 bases: TGTGCCAGCATGGACTGGGCGGAGACCCAGTACTTC.

This clonotype was observed a few times. The V gene is TRBV7-9, the J gene TRBJ2-2, with D uncertain. This CDR3 is 17 amino acids long. Trimming pared 5 bases from V and 0 bases from J, leaving 16 bases between. CDR1 and CDR2 (germline): SEHNR, FQNEAQ (reference sequence). CDR3 loop: CASSPWWAPSNTGELFF. DNA for the CDR3: TGTGCCAGCAGCCCATGGTGGGCCCCCTCGAACACCGGGGAGCTGTTTTTT. Drawing the rest from reference TRBV7-9 and TRBJ2-2, the complete variable domain is DTGVSQNPRHKITKRGQNVTFRCDPISEHNRLYWYRQTLGQGPEFLTYFQNEAQLEKSRLLSDRFSAERPKGSFSTLEIQRTEQGDSAMYLCASSPWWAPSNTGELFFGEGSRLTVL.

The chain is built from TRBV4-3 and TRBJ2-7; 11 bases fit TRBD2. CDR1 LGHNA and CDR2 YSLEER come from the germline V gene. With V trimmed by 1 base and J by 4 bases, 3 bases remained unmatched. CDR3 length: 15 amino acids. The CDR3: CASSQARTSGYEQYF. CDR3 sequence (DNA): TGCGCCAGCAGCCAAGCAAGGACTAGCGGGTACGAGCAGTACTTC.